Listed here are 14 T cell receptor beta chains from one sample, sequenced in a study of blood T cells in healthy people across ages. Primed by a sample-barcoded 5' primer and a J-beta primer mix, a second PCR proceeded for 7 to 11 cycles. From the 5' RACE reads, TCRdb called clonotypes with MiXCR, one entry per CDR3 protein. The table has some 1.4 million distinct CDR3 sequences, 35% to 45% seen once; the top ten hold 7% to 9.5%. The specimen was blood. Receptors were obtained from a young woman in good health.

The J gene is TRBJ1-6, the V gene TRBV21-1; no DNA check was done on the table's D call, TRBD1. TRBV21-1 has pseudogene status. CDR3 length: 14 residues. The CDR3 DNA is TGTGCCCGGGGGAAAGAAGACAGCAATTCACCCCTCCACTTT. Protein: CARGKEDSNSPLHF.

J is TRBJ2-5 and V is TRBV6-6; D is possibly TRBD1 (5 bases). With 2 bases removed from V and 0 bases from J, the gap between germline ends came to 10 bases. Germline CDR1 and CDR2: MNHNY and SVGAGI (reference sequence). This CDR3 has 15 residues. DNA of the CDR3: TGTGCCAGCAGTTACCCTGGCAGGGACCAAGAGACCCAGTACTTC. It codes for CASSYPGRDQETQYF.

V gene TRBV2 combines with J gene TRBJ1-2, with 8 bases lining up with TRBD1. Germline V gene sequence: CDR1 SNHLY, CDR2 FYNNEI. CDR3 size: 14 residues. Trimming took 6 bases from V and 8 from J; bases not matched to a gene: 11. CDR3 bases: TGTGCCAGCAGCCCGGACAGGGTGAGGGACGGCTACACCTTC. Translating it yields CASSPDRVRDGYTF.

The rearrangement uses TRBV27 and TRBJ2-7; D may correspond to TRBD1 or TRBD2 (5 bases each). The CDR3 is 14 residues long. Per the germline V gene, CDR1 is MNHEY and CDR2 is SMNVEV (reference sequence). With 4 bases removed from V and 0 bases from J, the gap between germline ends came to 10 bases. The CDR3 spells CASSWDGTSYEQYF. CDR3 bases: TGTGCCAGCAGTTGGGACGGGACCTCCTACGAGCAGTACTTC.

The chain carries TRBV20-1 and TRBJ1-2; D is unclear. The CDR3 sequence is 13 residues long. V was pared by 6 bases and J by 1 base, with 12 bases between. From germline, CDR1 is DFQATT and CDR2 SNEGSKA (reference sequence). DNA for the CDR3: TGCAGTGCAAGTGTGGGCAATAACTATGGCTACACCTTC. This encodes CSASVGNNYGYTF.

The chain uses TRBV6-1 and TRBJ1-2, with TRBD1 matching over 7 bases. V shed 8 bases and J 0 bases; nucleotides not matched to a gene: 12. The CDR3 has 16 amino acids. The germline V gene encodes CDR1 MNHNS and CDR2 SASEGT. The CDR3 region is CASSSGGADPNYGYTF. As DNA, the CDR3 is TGTGCCAGCTCCTCAGGGGGGGCAGACCCTAACTATGGCTACACCTTC.

V is TRBV12-5 and J is TRBJ2-7; TRBD1 is a possible D gene (5 bases). Germline CDR1 reads LGHNT; CDR2 reads FRNRAP. The CDR3 extends over 16 amino acids. Trimming removed 0 bases at V and 2 bases at J, with 14 bases between. As DNA, the CDR3 is TGTGCTAGTGGTTTGGTAGGCGTCAGGGCCCCCTACGAGCAGTACTTC. Amino acids: CASGLVGVRAPYEQYF.

This clonotype has only a few counts. The chain uses TRBV10-3 and TRBJ2-1, with a tentative D call TRBD1 (5 bases). The CDR3 extends over 18 amino acids. Germline loops: CDR1 ENHRY, CDR2 SYGVKD. With 0 bases removed from V and 6 bases from J, the gap between germline ends came to 21 bases. The CDR3 reads CAISESRGRRLNPNEQFF. The CDR3, as DNA: TGTGCCATCAGTGAGTCAAGGGGTCGGAGATTGAATCCCAATGAGCAGTTCTTC.

V usage is TRBV20-1 and J usage is TRBJ2-5, with 8 bases fitting TRBD2. J gave up 4 bases and V 5 bases, and 12 bases lay outside the gene matches. The CDR3 runs 15 residues. Germline loops: CDR1 DFQATT, CDR2 SNEGSKA (reference sequence). The CDR3: CSAETGTRGPETQYF. The CDR3 coding sequence is TGCAGTGCTGAGACCGGGACTAGGGGTCCAGAGACCCAGTACTTC.

The sample holds one count of this clonotype. The chain uses TRBV3-1 and TRBJ1-1; D is ambiguous. V was pared by 5 bases and J by 3 bases, with 13 bases between. This CDR3 is built from 14 residues. Germline CDR1 and CDR2: LGHDT and YNNKEL (reference sequence). CDR3 sequence reads: CASSIKTAYTEAFF. The DNA of the CDR3 is TGTGCCAGCAGCATTAAGACGGCTTACACTGAAGCTTTCTTT.

In DNA, the CDR3 is TGCAGTGCTCCTACGGACAGGGCGCTCGAGCAGTACTTC. Translating gives CSAPTDRALEQYF. This chain joins TRBV20-1 and TRBJ2-4, with TRBD1 matching 8 bases. The J call is in doubt because the DNA end fits TRBJ2-7 better. The germline CDR1 and CDR2 sequences are DFQATT and SNEGSKA (reference sequence). The CDR3 is 13 amino acids.

This CDR3 is CATSDSGSSTYEQYF. The CDR3 coding sequence is TGTGCCACCAGTGACTCCGGGAGCTCTACCTACGAGCAGTACTTC. The chain is built from TRBV24-1 and TRBJ2-7, with D possibly being TRBD2 (6 bases). Germline V gene lookup returns CDR1 KGHDR and CDR2 SFDVKD. The V and J ends lost 4 bases and 2 bases respectively, with 14 bases between them. This CDR3 comprises 15 residues.

DNA for the CDR3: TGTGCCAGCAGACCACAAGGCAGCGGGGGGATCAGAAATGAGCAGTTCTTC. Translating gives CASRPQGSGGIRNEQFF. The rearrangement uses TRBV28 and TRBJ2-1; 9 positions match TRBD2. The junction had 16 bases not matched to a gene; V was cut back by 6 bases and J by 7 bases. Germline values: CDR1 MDHEN, CDR2 SYDVKM. The CDR3 is 17 residues long. Variable domain in full (rest from reference TRBV28 and TRBJ2-1): DVKVTQSSRYLVKRTGEKVFLECVQDMDHENMFWYRQDPGLGLRLIYFSYDVKMKEKGDIPEGYSVSREKKERFSLILESASTNQTSMYLCASRPQGSGGIRNEQFFGPGTRLTVL.

The J gene is TRBJ2-2, the V gene TRBV7-3; 8 bases match TRBD1. This CDR3 region has 17 residues. Germline CDR1 reads SGHTA; CDR2 reads FQGTGA. With 3 bases clipped from V and 3 bases from J, the junction kept 9 bases outside the gene matches. The chain's CDR3 is CASSFQPGQVHTGELFF. The CDR3 bases are TGTGCCAGCAGCTTCCAACCGGGACAGGTCCACACCGGGGAGCTGTTTTTT.